The source of this TCR beta chain is a study of blood T cell repertoires in COVID-19. Study-wide context: COVID-19 samples, acute and convalescent, were from the United States, Italy and Spain. From T cells, B-cell-depleted T cells, or PBMCs came the material, which was cDNA or gDNA.

In the original workflow: Estimated nucleated cell counts came from reference gene primer amplification. Assay used: immunoSEQ multiplex PCR; TCRdb lists only in-frame clones, some missing. Clone size and the V and J calls come from that table; the DNA yielded D and trimming. In the table there are 99,000 or so clones, around 84% of which are singletons. CDR1 MDHEN and CDR2 SYDVKM come from the germline V gene. V was cut by 5 bases and J by 1 base, with 15 bases left in between. There are 16 residues in the CDR3. The material sequenced was peripheral blood. The rearrangement joins TRBV28 to TRBJ1-5; D uncertain. The TCR comes from a man between 60 and 75 years old with acute or convalescent COVID-19. DNA for the CDR3: TGTGCCAGCAGTATCTATGCGGGCGGGAGCAATCAGCCCCAGCATTTT. This translates into CASSIYAGGSNQPQHF.